This T cell receptor beta chain was documented in a study of blood T cells in healthy people across ages. J lost 4 bases, V lost 4 bases, and 7 bases had no gene match. Per germline, CDR1 SGHVS and CDR2 FQNEAQ. This CDR3 is built from 14 residues. A second about 7 to 11 cycle PCR used barcoded and J-beta primers. TCRdb redid the calling of the 5' RACE reads with MiXCR, one entry per CDR3 protein. This sample has 1.4 million or so distinct CDR3 sequences; approximately 42% occur once, and the top ten carry just over 4%. This sequence was found in a woman aged 18-29 years in good health. The chain links TRBV7-8 to TRBJ2-7; 7 bases match TRBD2. Sequences were obtained from blood. The CDR3 DNA reads as TGTGCCAGCAGCTATGCTCGCGGGGGATACGAGCAGTACTTC. Amino acid sequence: CASSYARGGYEQYF.